This is a list of T cell receptor beta chains from one sample in a study of T cell repertoires in cytomegalovirus infection. TCRdb re-called the reads through MiXCR, storing one row per CDR3 protein. This sample has some 280,000 distinct CDR3 sequences, with roughly 13% found just once. Sequencing was performed on PBMCs. The source is a human donor in good health (CMV status not recorded). Some clones in this sample may be carry-over from other donors' samples. Each CDR3 is given with its conserved first and last residue. The D gene is left open where the match is weak. The size entry is marked missing in some rows and otherwise reads once, few, many or a size class.

J: TRBJ2-7; V: TRBV20-1; D: TRBD1; size: NA; CDR3: CSASAHGQGPYEQYF; DNA: TGCAGTGCTAGCGCCCACGGACAGGGACCCTACGAGCAGTACTTC
J: TRBJ1-2; V: TRBV5-1; D: NA; size: many; CDR3: CASSFLGQTGYGYTF; DNA: TGCGCCAGCAGCTTTTTAGGACAAACGGGATATGGCTACACCTTC
J: TRBJ2-7; V: TRBV7-9; D: TRBD1; size: many; CDR3: CASSFRTGGEQYF; DNA: TGTGCCAGCAGCTTCCGGACAGGGGGTGAGCAGTACTTC
J: TRBJ2-7; V: TRBV7-6; D: TRBD2; size: many; CDR3: CASSFPGLAGGEQYF; DNA: TGTGCCAGCAGCTTCCCGGGACTAGCGGGAGGAGAGCAGTACTTC
J: TRBJ1-1; V: TRBV6-1; D: NA; size: many; CDR3: CASTFGQSNTEAFF; DNA: TGTGCCAGCACCTTCGGGCAGTCGAACACTGAAGCTTTCTTT
J: TRBJ2-2; V: TRBV7-8; D: TRBD1; size: many; CDR3: CASSPRDRNTGELFF; DNA: TGTGCCAGCAGCCCCCGGGACAGGAACACCGGGGAGCTGTTTTTT
J: TRBJ2-7; V: TRBV6-6; D: NA; size: many; CDR3: CASSYEDYEQYF; DNA: TGTGCCAGCAGTTACGAAGACTACGAGCAGTACTTC
J: TRBJ1-2; V: TRBV20-1; D: NA; size: many; CDR3: CSVQDSGYGYTF; DNA: TGCAGTGTCCAAGACAGTGGGTATGGCTACACCTTC
J: TRBJ2-1; V: TRBV6-4; D: TRBD2; size: many; CDR3: CASSEAGGSYNEQFF; DNA: TGTGCCAGCAGTGAGGCTGGCGGGAGTTACAATGAGCAGTTCTTC
J: TRBJ2-7; V: TRBV20-1; D: NA; size: few; CDR3: CSASPGVSRESYEQYF; DNA: TGCAGTGCTTCCCCAGGGGTTTCGAGGGAGTCGTACGAGCAGTACTTC
J: TRBJ2-3; V: TRBV6-6; D: NA; size: many; CDR3: CASSFDLRGQDTDTQYF; DNA: TGTGCCAGCAGTTTCGATCTCAGAGGACAAGACACAGATACGCAGTATTTT
J: TRBJ2-1; V: TRBV10-3; D: NA; size: NA; CDR3: CAISESYGKTPNEQFF; DNA: TGTGCCATCAGTGAGTCATACGGGAAGACACCCAATGAGCAGTTCTTC
J: TRBJ1-1; V: TRBV20-1; D: NA; size: NA; CDR3: CSADPRDTGMGEAFF; DNA: TGCAGTGCTGATCCCAGGGACACGGGGATGGGTGAAGCTTTCTTT
J: TRBJ2-7; V: TRBV28; D: NA; size: few; CDR3: CASRLGGGPSYEQYF; DNA: TGTGCCAGCAGATTAGGAGGGGGTCCTTCCTACGAGCAGTACTTC
J: TRBJ2-5; V: TRBV7-2; D: NA; size: many; CDR3: CASSLVRLSQETQYF; DNA: TGTGCCAGCAGCTTAGTTCGGCTAAGCCAAGAGACCCAGTACTTC
J: TRBJ2-7; V: TRBV7-2; D: NA; size: many; CDR3: CASSIRWGANEQYF; DNA: TGTGCCAGCAGCATCCGATGGGGGGCGAACGAGCAGTACTTC
J: TRBJ2-2; V: TRBV5-5; D: TRBD1; size: few; CDR3: CASSRGQKNTGELFF; DNA: TGTGCCAGCAGCCGGGGACAGAAAAACACCGGGGAGCTGTTTTTT
J: TRBJ2-1; V: TRBV7-9; D: TRBD2; size: many; CDR3: CATWGGAEGSSYNEQFF; DNA: TGTGCCACGTGGGGAGGGGCAGAGGGAAGCTCCTACAATGAGCAGTTCTTC
J: TRBJ2-7; V: TRBV18; D: TRBD2; size: many; CDR3: CASSPTTSVSYEQYF; DNA: TGTGCCAGCTCACCTACGACTAGCGTGTCCTACGAGCAGTACTTC
J: TRBJ2-7; V: TRBV7-9; D: TRBD1; size: many; CDR3: CASSARQGYYEQYF; DNA: TGTGCCAGCAGCGCACGACAGGGGTACTACGAGCAGTACTTC
J: TRBJ1-4; V: TRBV6-5; D: TRBD1; size: few; CDR3: CASSRDRVGTNEKLFF; DNA: TGTGCCAGCAGCCGGGACAGGGTCGGGACTAATGAAAAACTGTTTTTT
J: TRBJ1-1; V: TRBV20-1; D: NA; size: few; CDR3: CSASRLNTEAFF; DNA: TGCAGTGCTAGTCGTCTGAACACTGAAGCTTTCTTT
J: TRBJ2-2; V: TRBV20-1; D: NA; size: few; CDR3: CSARPLLTGELFF; DNA: TGCAGTGCTAGACCTCTACTCACCGGGGAGCTGTTTTTT
J: TRBJ1-1; V: TRBV7-9; D: NA; size: many; CDR3: CASSLRAFTEAFF; DNA: TGTGCCAGCAGCTTAAGGGCGTTCACTGAAGCTTTCTTT
J: TRBJ1-2; V: TRBV14; D: NA; size: few; CDR3: CASSQVRGGYGYTF; DNA: TGTGCCAGCAGCCAAGTACGGGGGGGCTATGGCTACACCTTC
J: TRBJ2-5; V: TRBV29-1; D: NA; size: few; CDR3: CSVVSWGEGETQYF; DNA: TGCAGCGTTGTGAGTTGGGGTGAGGGGGAGACCCAGTACTTC
J: TRBJ2-7; V: TRBV20-1; D: TRBD1; size: NA; CDR3: CSATGTGGYEQYF; DNA: TGCAGTGCAACCGGGACAGGGGGCTACGAGCAGTACTTC
J: TRBJ2-7; V: TRBV12-3/TRBV12-4; D: NA; size: many; CDR3: CASTGPETGYEQYF; DNA: TGTGCCAGCACGGGCCCCGAGACTGGGTACGAGCAGTACTTC
J: TRBJ1-4; V: TRBV27; D: NA; size: many; CDR3: CASRGLSNEKLFF; DNA: TGTGCCAGCAGGGGGCTTAGTAATGAAAAACTGTTTTTT
J: TRBJ2-7; V: TRBV6-1; D: NA; size: many; CDR3: CASEPPDDYEQYF; DNA: TGTGCCAGCGAACCCCCAGATGACTACGAGCAGTACTTC
J: TRBJ2-5; V: TRBV12-3/TRBV12-4; D: TRBD2; size: many; CDR3: CASGDDSGTYQETQYF; DNA: TGTGCCAGCGGGGACGATAGCGGGACGTACCAAGAGACCCAGTACTTC
J: TRBJ1-1; V: TRBV7-2; D: NA; size: many; CDR3: CASSLVWGGATEAFF; DNA: TGTGCCAGCAGCTTAGTGTGGGGAGGTGCCACTGAAGCTTTCTTT
J: TRBJ2-6; V: TRBV6-2/TRBV6-3; D: NA; size: NA; CDR3: CASSYSSGTPTLGTSGANVLTF; DNA: TGTGCCAGCAGTTACTCGTCCGGGACTCCCACTCTGGGGACCTCTGGGGCCAACGTCCTGACTTTC
J: TRBJ1-1; V: TRBV4-2; D: NA; size: many; CDR3: CASSQSDPASGTEAFF; DNA: TGTGCCAGCAGCCAATCGGACCCCGCATCGGGCACTGAAGCTTTCTTT
J: TRBJ2-2; V: TRBV6-5; D: NA; size: many; CDR3: CASSYGRGGELFF; DNA: TGTGCCAGCAGTTACGGGCGTGGCGGGGAGCTGTTTTTT
J: TRBJ1-1; V: TRBV5-1; D: NA; size: NA; CDR3: CASSAGQNPNTEAFF; DNA: TGCGCCAGCAGCGCCGGACAGAACCCGAACACTGAAGCTTTCTTT
J: TRBJ1-2; V: TRBV5-1; D: NA; size: few; CDR3: CASSLDVGYGYTF; DNA: TGCGCCAGCAGCTTGGACGTCGGCTATGGCTACACCTTC
J: TRBJ2-2; V: TRBV7-6; D: NA; size: many; CDR3: CASLWQAEAGELFF; DNA: TGTGCCAGCCTGTGGCAGGCCGAAGCCGGGGAGCTGTTTTTT
J: TRBJ2-1; V: TRBV6-5; D: TRBD2; size: many; CDR3: CASSYPSGRGNEQFF; DNA: TGTGCCAGCAGTTACCCTAGCGGGAGAGGTAATGAGCAGTTCTTC
J: TRBJ1-1; V: TRBV12-3/TRBV12-4; D: NA; size: many; CDR3: CASSFPGMNTEAFF; DNA: TGTGCCAGCAGTTTCCCGGGGATGAACACTGAAGCTTTCTTT